These T cell receptor beta chains were read from a single sample in a study of somatic mutations in cytotoxic T cells in rheumatoid arthritis. Here immunoSEQ multiplex PCR was the method, and the copy in TCRdb shows in-frame clones only, minus some. The sample has approximately 14,000 clones, about 80% seen once; the top ten hold around 30%. Source material: CD8+ T cells sorted from blood. These receptors all stem from an adult with rheumatoid arthritis. CDR3s include the opening cysteine and the closing phenylalanine or tryptophan. Fields, in order: D gene, J gene, clone size, CDR3 length, V gene, CDR3 DNA, CDR3 protein. D genes are given only for firm matches. The size of a clone is reported for some rows only, either as once, few or many, or as a class for expanded clones.

>-|TRBJ1-1|few|12|TRBV29-1
TGCAGCGTTGAGCCAGACGCCGCTGAAGCTTTCTTT
CSVEPDAAEAFF
>TRBD1|TRBJ1-2|once|14|TRBV6-6
TGTGCCAGCAGCCCCACCGGACAGGCCGCGGGCTACACCTTC
CASSPTGQAAGYTF
>-|TRBJ2-1|-|12|TRBV14
TGTGCCAGCGGGTTCACCACGAATGAGCAGTTCTTC
CASGFTTNEQFF
>-|TRBJ2-2|-|11|TRBV20-1
TGCAGTGCTATGGGGTTGGGGGAGCTGTTTTTT
CSAMGLGELFF
>TRBD1|TRBJ1-5|-|14|TRBV7-9
TGTGCCAGCCCGGCGGACAGGAGCAATCAGCCCCAGCATTTT
CASPADRSNQPQHF
>TRBD1|TRBJ2-7|-|14|TRBV2
TGTGCCAGCAGTGAAAGGGGACAGAACTACGAGCAGTACTTC
CASSERGQNYEQYF
>-|TRBJ1-2|-|10|TRBV4-1
TGCGCCAGCAGCCAAGGGGAACACACCTTC
CASSQGEHTF
>-|TRBJ2-2|-|17|TRBV5-6
TGTGCCAGCAGCCCCCTTAGGAAGGGAGTGAACACCGGGGAGCTGTTTTTT
CASSPLRKGVNTGELFF
>-|TRBJ2-2|-|15|TRBV6-1
TGTGCCAGCAGTGAAGGTTGGGGGGCTACCGGGGAGCTGTTTTTT
CASSEGWGATGELFF
>-|TRBJ1-1|-|15|TRBV28
TGTGCCAGCAGTTTATGGGGGGCGCAGGGCACTGAAGCTTTCTTT
CASSLWGAQGTEAFF
>-|TRBJ2-7|-|17|TRBV28
TGTGCCAGCAGACCAAGGGCAGGATCAATGGAACCCTACGAGCAGTACTTC
CASRPRAGSMEPYEQYF
>TRBD2|TRBJ2-6|-|19|TRBV27
TGTGCCAGCAGTTTATGGATAGCGGGAGGGAACTCTGGGGCCAACGTCCTGACTTTC
CASSLWIAGGNSGANVLTF
>-|TRBJ2-2|once|16|TRBV13
TGTGCCAGCAGCCCCTTCCGTCTAGCGTCAGTCGGGGAGCTGTTTTTT
CASSPFRLASVGELFF
>-|TRBJ2-1|-|13|TRBV29-1
TGCAGCGCTTTAAGGGAGTTTGCCAATGAGCAGTTCTTC
CSALREFANEQFF
>-|TRBJ2-3|-|12|TRBV29-1
TGCAGCGTTGACGGAGCCACAGATACGCAGTATTTT
CSVDGATDTQYF
>TRBD1|TRBJ1-2|-|17|TRBV28
TGTGCCAGCAGTGCCAGCTCCGGGACAGGGTGGAGCTATGGCTACACCTTC
CASSASSGTGWSYGYTF
>TRBD2|TRBJ2-5|-|14|TRBV4-3
TGCGCCAGCAGCCCGGGACTAGCGATGGAGACCCAGTACTTC
CASSPGLAMETQYF
>-|TRBJ2-5|-|14|TRBV7-9
TGTGCCAGCAGCTTACAGACAGGAGGGGAGACCCAGTACTTC
CASSLQTGGETQYF
>-|TRBJ2-1|-|12|TRBV11-2
TGTGCCAGCAGCTCGGAGAAGGGTGAGCAGTTCTTC
CASSSEKGEQFF
>TRBD1|TRBJ2-4|-|16|TRBV30
TGTGCCTGGAGTAAGTCGGACAGGGAAGCCAAAAACATTCAGTACTTC
CAWSKSDREAKNIQYF
>-|TRBJ2-5|-|11|TRBV18
TGTGCCAGCTCACTGCCGGGGACCCAGTACTTC
CASSLPGTQYF
>-|TRBJ2-3|-|15|TRBV6-1
TGTGCCAGCAGTGACGGGTGGGCCGGGACAGATACGCAGTATTTT
CASSDGWAGTDTQYF
>-|TRBJ2-5|once|11|TRBV7-9
TGTGCCAGCAGCTTAGCCGGGTCCCAGTACTTC
CASSLAGSQYF